The 20 T cell receptor beta chains below come from one sample, sequenced in a study of shared clonotypes between healthy human individuals. The data were produced by immunoSEQ multiplex PCR, yet TCRdb's version contains in-frame clones alone and is incomplete. Of millions of clones detected, more than 80% appear once; the ten largest clones hold about 0.39%. Material for sequencing was naive CD4+ T cells from PBMCs. Specified subset: CD45RA+ positively selected. The receptors were gathered from a man between 18 and 29 years old in good health. Some clones in this sample may be carry-over from other donors' samples.

This chain links TRBV11-2 with TRBJ2-3, with D unresolved. This CDR3 has 17 residues. V lost 3 bases, J lost 4 bases, and 20 bases lay in between. CDR1 SGHAT and CDR2 FQNNGV come from the germline V gene. The CDR3 DNA follows: TGTGCCAGCAGCTTTGTAGTCGTAACAACGGGCGCAGATACGCAGTATTTT. Its translation is CASSFVVVTTGADTQYF. The complete variable domain, with remaining parts taken from reference TRBV11-2 and TRBJ2-3, reads EAGVAQSPRYKIIEKRQSVAFWCNPISGHATLYWYQQILGQGPKLLIQFQNNGVVDDSQLPKDRFSAERLKGVDSTLKIQPAKLEDSAVYLCASSFVVVTTGADTQYFGPGTRLTVL.

The chain joins TRBV6-1 to TRBJ2-1; 9 nucleotides match TRBD1. This CDR3 region has 14 residues. J gave up 10 bases and V 3 bases, and 7 bases lay outside the gene matches. Germline V gene data show CDR1 as MNHNS and CDR2 as SASEGT. The CDR3 reads CASSDSWGQGEQFF. The CDR3 region has the DNA TGTGCCAGCAGTGATAGTTGGGGACAGGGAGAGCAGTTCTTC.

This rearrangement joins TRBV27 to TRBJ1-2; D remains unclear. The CDR3 is made up of 13 amino acids. The ends were cut back, 5 bases at V and 0 bases at J, with 7 bases in the middle. Germline values: CDR1 MNHEY, CDR2 SMNVEV (reference sequence). The CDR3, as DNA: TGTGCCAGCAGTCCCCGGGCTAACTATGGCTACACCTTC. This sequence encodes CASSPRANYGYTF.

In its sample, this clone was seen once. J is TRBJ1-5 and V is TRBV28; tentatively, D is TRBD1 (6 bases). This CDR3 contains 18 residues. Trimming stripped 1 base from V and 1 base from J, with 17 bases between. CDR1 is MDHEN, CDR2 SYDVKM, per germline. The CDR3 region is CASSLLGGGGGSNQPQHF. CDR3 sequence (DNA): TGTGCCAGCAGTTTATTAGGTGGGGGGGGCGGAAGCAATCAGCCCCAGCATTTT.

With regard to this clone: The same CDR3 also results from other DNA sequences found in this sample. The chain combines TRBV5-1 with TRBJ1-4; D remains unclear. The CDR3 totals 13 residues. Trimming removed 2 bases from V and 5 bases from J, with 7 bases in between. The germline V gene encodes CDR1 SGHRS and CDR2 YFSETQ. The CDR3 DNA reads TGCGCCAGCAGCTTCGGAGGGAATGAAAAACTGTTTTTT. This sequence encodes CASSFGGNEKLFF.

V gene TRBV11-2 combines with J gene TRBJ2-5, with TRBD1 matching 7 bases. V gave up 5 bases and J gave up 1 base; unmatched junction bases: 7. The CDR3 sequence is 15 residues long. In germline, CDR1 is SGHAT, CDR2 FQNNGV. CDR3 coding DNA: TGTGCCAGCAGCCCGCTGACAGGGTCCCAAGAGACCCAGTACTTC. This gives the protein CASSPLTGSQETQYF. The full variable domain, in which reference TRBV11-2 and TRBJ2-5 provide the parts outside the CDR3, is EAGVAQSPRYKIIEKRQSVAFWCNPISGHATLYWYQQILGQGPKLLIQFQNNGVVDDSQLPKDRFSAERLKGVDSTLKIQPAKLEDSAVYLCASSPLTGSQETQYFGPGTRLLVL.

This chain connects TRBV30 to TRBJ2-7, with D maybe TRBD1 (6 bases). V was pared by 7 bases and J by 3 bases, with 10 bases between. This CDR3 has 11 residues. Germline V CDR1 and CDR2: GTSNPN, SVGIG (reference sequence). The CDR3 DNA reads as TGTGCCTCCAGGGGAATCTACGAGCAGTACTTC. Its translation: CASRGIYEQYF. Filled out from reference TRBV30 and TRBJ2-7, the complete variable domain reads SQTIHQWPATLVQPVGSPLSLECTVEGTSNPNLYWYRQAAGRGLQLLFYSVGIGQISSEVPQNLSASRPQDRQFILSSKKLLLSDSGFYLCASRGIYEQYFGPGTRLTVT.

The chain carries TRBV7-3 and TRBJ1-1; the match to TRBD1 covers 8 bases. The CDR3 contains 16 residues. V was clipped by 5 bases and J by 0 bases; unmatched bases: 8. CDR1 and CDR2 (germline): SGHTA, FQGTGA. This chain's CDR3 is CASSPTGDPMNTEAFF. As DNA, the CDR3 is TGTGCCAGCAGCCCGACAGGGGATCCCATGAACACTGAAGCTTTCTTT.

The chain has TRBV11-2 and TRBJ2-3, with 12 bases that match TRBD2. CDR1 is SGHAT, CDR2 FQNNGV, per germline. V lost 5 bases to trimming and J lost 5 bases; unmatched junction nucleotides: 8. This CDR3 spans 16 amino acids. CDR3 region: CASSLRTSGVGDTQYF. CDR3 bases: TGTGCCAGCAGCCTGCGGACTAGCGGGGTGGGAGATACGCAGTATTTT.

This chain connects TRBV9 to TRBJ1-3; the match to TRBD1 covers 7 bases. The V and J ends lost 0 bases and 1 base, in that order; junction bases with no gene match: 10. Per germline, CDR1 SGDLS and CDR2 YYNGEE. The CDR3 sequence is 18 residues long. The CDR3 DNA is TGTGCCAGCAGCGTAGACGGGGTGTCACAGGGGTCTGGAAACACCATATATTTT. It codes for CASSVDGVSQGSGNTIYF. The full variable domain, in which reference TRBV9 and TRBJ1-3 provide the parts outside the CDR3, is DSGVTQTPKHLITATGQRVTLRCSPRSGDLSVYWYQQSLDQGLQFLIQYYNGEERAKGNILERFSAQQFPDLHSELNLSSLELGDSALYFCASSVDGVSQGSGNTIYFGEGSWLTVV.

The genes are TRBV6-1 and TRBJ1-1; D not resolved. This CDR3 has 14 amino acids. Deletions cut 3 bases from V and 0 bases from J, with 8 bases between. Germline V gene lookup returns CDR1 MNHNS and CDR2 SASEGT. CDR3 DNA sequence: TGTGCCAGCAGTGAGGCCCTCATGAACACTGAAGCTTTCTTT. Translating it yields CASSEALMNTEAFF.

The table lists this clone with a count of one. CDR3 nucleotides: TGTGCCAGCAGCGTAGACACTAGCGGGCGTTACAATGAGCAGTTCTTC. This encodes CASSVDTSGRYNEQFF. This chain connects TRBV9 to TRBJ2-1; 9 bases are shared with TRBD2. The CDR3 contains 16 residues. Germline V gives CDR1 SGDLS, CDR2 YYNGEE. The V gene end was trimmed by 0 bases and the J gene end by 4 bases; junction bases not matched to a gene: 5. Full variable domain (rest looked up from reference TRBV9 and TRBJ2-1): DSGVTQTPKHLITATGQRVTLRCSPRSGDLSVYWYQQSLDQGLQFLIQYYNGEERAKGNILERFSAQQFPDLHSELNLSSLELGDSALYFCASSVDTSGRYNEQFFGPGTRLTVL.

This clone was seen only once. The identical CDR3 is also encoded by other nucleotide sequences in the sample. J is TRBJ2-7 and V is TRBV5-4; TRBD1 agrees at 8 bases. This CDR3 spans 15 amino acids. The V segment lost 2 bases and the J segment 3 bases; nucleotides outside the gene matches: 7. Per the germline V gene, CDR1 is SGHNT and CDR2 is YYREEE (reference sequence). The CDR3: CASSFGTGPSYEQYF. In DNA form, the CDR3 reads TGTGCCAGCAGCTTCGGGACAGGCCCTAGCTACGAGCAGTACTTC.

The genes are TRBV11-2 and TRBJ2-2; 10 bases are shared with TRBD2. The CDR3 runs 17 residues. Germline-derived CDR1 and CDR2 are SGHAT and FQNNGV. V gave up 2 bases and J gave up 5 bases; unmatched junction bases: 8. CDR3 DNA: TGTGCCAGCAGCTTAAGAACTAGCGGGATGGGAACCGGGGAGCTGTTTTTT. Protein product: CASSLRTSGMGTGELFF. Combining the CDR3 with reference TRBV11-2 and TRBJ2-2 gives the whole variable domain EAGVAQSPRYKIIEKRQSVAFWCNPISGHATLYWYQQILGQGPKLLIQFQNNGVVDDSQLPKDRFSAERLKGVDSTLKIQPAKLEDSAVYLCASSLRTSGMGTGELFFGEGSRLTVL.

The chain carries TRBV19 and TRBJ2-1; TRBD2 matches at 10 bases. With 5 bases clipped from V and 6 bases from J, the junction kept 10 bases outside the gene matches. Germline V gene lookup returns CDR1 LNHDA and CDR2 SQIVND (reference sequence). This CDR3 is built from 16 residues. In DNA form, the CDR3 reads TGTGCCAGTAGTGTCAAAAGCGGGAGGGCCATCAATGAGCAGTTCTTC. Its translation: CASSVKSGRAINEQFF.

Only one count was recorded for this clone. The V and J genes are TRBV5-4 and TRBJ1-3; D may be TRBD1 (5 bases). There are 13 residues in the CDR3. CDR1 and CDR2 from the germline V gene are SGHNT and YYREEE (reference sequence). V was cut by 1 base and J by 7 bases, with 9 bases left in between. CDR3 DNA sequence: TGTGCCAGCAGCTTGCGGGGGGTGAACACCATATATTTT. Translating it yields CASSLRGVNTIYF.

The genes are TRBV9 and TRBJ2-5, with 7 bases matching TRBD1. Germline V gene data show CDR1 as SGDLS and CDR2 as YYNGEE. This CDR3 has 15 amino acids. After removal of 1 base from V and 4 bases from J, the junction contained 7 bases not matched to a gene. The CDR3 loop is CASSVSQPGGETQYF. The CDR3 nucleotides are TGTGCCAGCAGCGTATCCCAACCAGGGGGAGAGACCCAGTACTTC.

This chain uses TRBV19 with TRBJ2-2, with D possibly TRBD2 on 5 matching bases. V was cut by 2 bases and J by 3 bases, with 7 bases left in between. The CDR3 is made up of 14 amino acids. Germline CDR1 reads LNHDA; CDR2 reads SQIVND (reference sequence). CDR3 sequence reads: CASSISGHTGELFF. The CDR3 DNA reads as TGTGCCAGTAGTATAAGCGGACACACCGGGGAGCTGTTTTTT.

The J gene is TRBJ2-1, the V gene TRBV20-1; D is undetermined. V dropped 3 bases and J dropped 4 bases, with 4 bases sitting between them. The CDR3 has 11 residues. Per germline, CDR1 DFQATT and CDR2 SNEGSKA (reference sequence). DNA of the CDR3: TGCAGTGCTAGCGTATACAATGAGCAGTTCTTC. It yields the protein CSASVYNEQFF.

The CDR3 sequence is CASSPDSVTDTQYF. In DNA form, the CDR3 reads TGTGCCAGCAGCCCGGACTCAGTCACAGATACGCAGTATTTT. The chain couples TRBV5-4 to TRBJ2-3; D might be TRBD2 (5 bases). The length of the CDR3 is 14 residues. Germline V CDR1 and CDR2: SGHNT, YYREEE (reference sequence). Trimming shortened V by 4 bases and J by 2 bases, and 11 bases separated the two germline ends. Looking up the rest from reference TRBV5-4 and TRBJ2-3 gives the full variable domain: ETGVTQSPTHLIKTRGQQVTLRCSSQSGHNTVSWYQQALGQGPQFIFQYYREEENGRGNFPPRFSGLQFPNYSSELNVNALELDDSALYLCASSPDSVTDTQYFGPGTRLTVL.